The sequence of this TCR beta chain was determined in a study of PD-1 blockade in classical Hodgkin lymphoma. Study-wide results and caveats: The study found that TCR diversity rose significantly by C4D1 in CD4+ but not CD8+ cells. Healthy donors reportedly exceeded newly diagnosed patients in baseline TCR diversity. Possibly reflecting disease activity or prior therapy, repertoire differences have causes that remain undefined. Before treatment, complete responders showed about the same diversity as newly diagnosed patients.

For this clone: Its specificity is unknown.

The protocol was immunoSEQ multiplex PCR, while the TCRdb copy is restricted to in-frame clones and leaves out a portion. Of tens of thousands of clones listed, about 91% are singletons. Each patient relapsed following autologous stem cell transplantation, and prior brentuximab vedotin exposure differed. The source material was peripheral blood mononuclear cells (PBMCs), sampled at baseline. The sequence was obtained from a human donor with classical Hodgkin lymphoma.

CDR3 DNA sequence: TGCAGCTTTTGGGGGACAGGGGGCACAGATACGCAGTATTTT. It specifies CSFWGTGGTDTQYF. The chain has TRBV29-1 and TRBJ2-3, with TRBD1 matching 10 bases. The germline V gene has CDR1 SQVTM and CDR2 ANQGSEA. CDR3 length equals 14 residues. The trim removed 8 bases at V and 1 base at J, leaving 6 bases unmatched.